This TCR beta chain was recorded in a study of T cell responses to AZD1222 COVID-19 vaccine. Across the study: The study pooled second doses at about 4 or about 12 weeks. Study outcomes and limitations: Only a handful of AZD1222 recipients were seropositive at baseline. Every sample of the repertoires postdated the peak T cell response.

Regarding this clone: The antigen remains undetermined.

Some clones are missing from TCRdb's copy, which holds only in-frame ones; the method was immunoSEQ multiplex PCR. The data show under 150,000 clones, over 90% seen once. This CDR3 region has 14 residues. Per the germline V gene, CDR1 is LNHDA and CDR2 is SQIVND (reference sequence). V was trimmed by 1 base and J by 6 bases, leaving 12 bases between them. V gene TRBV19 combines with J gene TRBJ1-2; D unclear. The clonotype was recovered from an adult in good health. The input for sequencing was peripheral blood, taken on day 0 of AZD1222 vaccination. Here the CDR3 reads CASSIVDGWDGYTF. CDR3 coding DNA: TGTGCCAGTAGTATAGTCGACGGGTGGGATGGCTACACCTTC.